These T cell receptor beta chains were read from a single sample in a study of CD8 T cells in ankylosing spondylitis. Each CDR3 protein is one row after TCRdb ran MiXCR on the 5' RACE reads. The table records almost 400,000 distinct CDR3 sequences, around 20% of them present only once. Sample: blood, either unsorted or a sorted T cell fraction (not recorded which). The source of these receptors is a male donor with ankylosing spondylitis. Both conserved end residues are part of each CDR3. A D gene is named only where the DNA matches it firmly. Size tells how often a clone was seen (once, few, many) or the class of an expanded clone, and some rows leave it out.

v_call: TRBV3-1
j_call: TRBJ2-3
clone_size: few
d_call: TRBD2
cdr3_aa: CASRYSGLNTDTQYF
cdr3_nt: TGTGCCAGCAGATATAGCGGGTTGAACACAGATACGCAGTATTTT

v_call: TRBV11-2
j_call: TRBJ2-1
clone_size: -
d_call: TRBD2
cdr3_aa: CASSTSGRYYNEQFF
cdr3_nt: TGTGCCAGCAGCACTAGCGGGAGATACTACAATGAGCAGTTCTTC

v_call: TRBV5-1
j_call: TRBJ2-1
clone_size: few
d_call: -
cdr3_aa: CASSWVAGRVWF
cdr3_nt: TGCGCCAGCAGCTGGGTGGCGGGACGAGTTTGGTTC

v_call: TRBV29-1
j_call: TRBJ1-1
clone_size: many
d_call: -
cdr3_aa: CSVDKGNTEAFF
cdr3_nt: TGCAGCGTCGACAAGGGGAACACTGAAGCTTTCTTT

v_call: TRBV18
j_call: TRBJ2-1
clone_size: -
d_call: TRBD2
cdr3_aa: CASSTTGLEYNEQFF
cdr3_nt: TGTGCCAGCTCTACCACGGGACTAGAATACAATGAGCAGTTCTTC

v_call: TRBV3-1
j_call: TRBJ2-7
clone_size: -
d_call: TRBD2
cdr3_aa: CASSDGLANAYEQYF
cdr3_nt: TGTGCCAGCAGCGATGGACTAGCGAACGCCTACGAGCAGTACTTC

v_call: TRBV29-1
j_call: TRBJ1-2
clone_size: many
d_call: TRBD1
cdr3_aa: CSVAQGDYGYTF
cdr3_nt: TGCAGCGTTGCGCAGGGGGACTATGGCTACACCTTC

v_call: TRBV5-1
j_call: TRBJ1-2
clone_size: many
d_call: -
cdr3_aa: CASSFVGGFDYTF
cdr3_nt: TGCGCCAGCAGCTTCGTGGGGGGTTTCGACTACACCTTC

v_call: TRBV5-1
j_call: TRBJ2-5
clone_size: -
d_call: -
cdr3_aa: CASSSGGTETQYF
cdr3_nt: TGCGCCAGCAGCTCCGGGGGCACAGAGACCCAGTACTTC

v_call: TRBV7-8
j_call: TRBJ2-3
clone_size: few
d_call: -
cdr3_aa: CASKREADTQYF
cdr3_nt: TGTGCCAGCAAGAGGGAGGCAGATACGCAGTATTTT

v_call: TRBV6-1
j_call: TRBJ2-1
clone_size: few
d_call: TRBD1
cdr3_aa: CASRKDRSGQFF
cdr3_nt: TGTGCCAGCAGGAAGGACAGGTCGGGGCAGTTCTTC

v_call: TRBV5-4
j_call: TRBJ1-2
clone_size: -
d_call: -
cdr3_aa: CASSSWGRYYGYTF
cdr3_nt: TGTGCCAGCAGCTCATGGGGACGGTACTATGGCTACACCTTC

v_call: TRBV7-2
j_call: TRBJ2-7
clone_size: -
d_call: TRBD2
cdr3_aa: CASSRDGLAGDEQYF
cdr3_nt: TGTGCCAGCAGCAGGGACGGACTAGCGGGAGACGAGCAGTACTTC

v_call: TRBV5-1
j_call: TRBJ2-1
clone_size: few
d_call: -
cdr3_aa: CASSKTGPENEQFF
cdr3_nt: TGCGCCAGCAGCAAGACAGGCCCAGAGAATGAGCAGTTCTTC

v_call: TRBV5-1
j_call: TRBJ1-1
clone_size: few
d_call: -
cdr3_aa: CASSFSTPSSEAFF
cdr3_nt: TGCGCCAGCAGCTTCTCGACACCTTCTTCGGAGGCTTTCTTT

v_call: TRBV12-3/TRBV12-4
j_call: TRBJ1-6
clone_size: -
d_call: -
cdr3_aa: CASSLFGGAGNSPLHF
cdr3_nt: TGTGCCAGCAGTTTATTTGGGGGCGCCGGTAATTCACCCCTCCACTTT

v_call: TRBV6-1
j_call: TRBJ1-5
clone_size: few
d_call: -
cdr3_aa: CASSVTRDSNQPQHF
cdr3_nt: TGTGCCAGCAGTGTAACCCGGGACAGCAATCAGCCCCAGCATTTT

v_call: TRBV6-1
j_call: TRBJ1-5
clone_size: -
d_call: TRBD1
cdr3_aa: CASSQGAAGNQPQHF
cdr3_nt: TGTGCCAGCTCTCAGGGGGCAGCGGGCAATCAGCCCCAGCATTTT

v_call: TRBV4-1
j_call: TRBJ2-3
clone_size: few
d_call: TRBD2
cdr3_aa: CASSQLTAGGGDTQYF
cdr3_nt: TGCGCCAGCAGCCAGTTAACAGCGGGAGGAGGAGATACGCAGTATTTT

v_call: TRBV9
j_call: TRBJ2-1
clone_size: few
d_call: TRBD2
cdr3_aa: CASSPSRGLAGVVEQFF
cdr3_nt: TGTGCCAGCAGCCCATCTCGGGGACTAGCGGGAGTAGTTGAGCAGTTCTTC

v_call: TRBV29-1
j_call: TRBJ1-2
clone_size: -
d_call: -
cdr3_aa: CSARGGYAANYGYTF
cdr3_nt: TGCAGCGCTCGTGGAGGTTACGCCGCAAACTATGGCTACACCTTC

v_call: TRBV6-1
j_call: TRBJ1-4
clone_size: -
d_call: TRBD1
cdr3_aa: CASSQWQGAGEKLFF
cdr3_nt: TGTGCCAGCAGCCAATGGCAGGGGGCGGGAGAAAAACTGTTTTTT

v_call: TRBV24-1
j_call: TRBJ2-5
clone_size: -
d_call: TRBD1
cdr3_aa: CATSEGDGDRVETQYF
cdr3_nt: TGTGCCACCAGTGAGGGGGACGGGGACAGGGTAGAGACCCAGTACTTC

v_call: TRBV29-1
j_call: TRBJ1-1
clone_size: few
d_call: TRBD1
cdr3_aa: CSVQGSMDTEAFF
cdr3_nt: TGCAGCGTACAGGGGAGTATGGACACTGAAGCTTTCTTT

v_call: TRBV7-9
j_call: TRBJ1-1
clone_size: few
d_call: -
cdr3_aa: CASSLVRGSTEAFF
cdr3_nt: TGTGCCAGCAGCTTAGTGCGGGGGAGCACTGAAGCTTTCTTT

v_call: TRBV12-3/TRBV12-4
j_call: TRBJ2-1
clone_size: few
d_call: -
cdr3_aa: CASMTLSYNEQFF
cdr3_nt: TGTGCCAGCATGACACTCTCCTACAATGAGCAGTTCTTC

v_call: TRBV28
j_call: TRBJ2-7
clone_size: -
d_call: -
cdr3_aa: CASIKAGGAYEQYF
cdr3_nt: TGTGCCAGCATTAAGGCCGGGGGTGCCTACGAGCAGTACTTC

v_call: TRBV18
j_call: TRBJ1-2
clone_size: few
d_call: -
cdr3_aa: CASSPRIEGGTHYGYTF
cdr3_nt: TGTGCCAGCTCACCACGGATTGAGGGGGGCACTCACTATGGCTACACCTTC

v_call: TRBV19
j_call: TRBJ2-7
clone_size: -
d_call: TRBD2
cdr3_aa: CASSKAGVSYEQYF
cdr3_nt: TGTGCCAGTAGTAAAGCGGGAGTATCCTACGAGCAGTACTTC

v_call: TRBV2
j_call: TRBJ2-1
clone_size: few
d_call: -
cdr3_aa: CASSEWRNRYNEQFF
cdr3_nt: TGTGCCAGCAGTGAGTGGCGGAACCGCTACAATGAGCAGTTCTTC

v_call: TRBV2
j_call: TRBJ2-2
clone_size: few
d_call: TRBD2
cdr3_aa: CASSEDGRDTGELFF
cdr3_nt: TGTGCCAGCAGTGAAGACGGGAGGGATACCGGGGAGCTGTTTTTT

v_call: TRBV2
j_call: TRBJ2-7
clone_size: -
d_call: -
cdr3_aa: CASSATKYEQYF
cdr3_nt: TGTGCCAGCAGTGCCACGAAGTACGAGCAGTACTTC

v_call: TRBV29-1
j_call: TRBJ2-3
clone_size: few
d_call: -
cdr3_aa: CSVGSLSTDTQYF
cdr3_nt: TGCAGCGTTGGTTCATTAAGCACAGATACGCAGTATTTT

v_call: TRBV5-1
j_call: TRBJ2-4
clone_size: -
d_call: TRBD2
cdr3_aa: CASSYRTSGQNIQYF
cdr3_nt: TGCGCCAGCAGCTACCGGACTAGCGGACAAAACATTCAGTACTTC

v_call: TRBV20-1
j_call: TRBJ1-5
clone_size: once
d_call: -
cdr3_aa: CSAKDFYGNQPQHF
cdr3_nt: TGCAGTGCCAAAGACTTCTATGGCAATCAGCCCCAGCATTTT

v_call: TRBV29-1
j_call: TRBJ1-1
clone_size: few
d_call: -
cdr3_aa: CSVEVLTFEAFF
cdr3_nt: TGCAGCGTTGAAGTGTTGACATTTGAAGCTTTCTTT

v_call: TRBV28
j_call: TRBJ2-1
clone_size: few
d_call: TRBD2
cdr3_aa: CASSPLLPGLAYNEQFF
cdr3_nt: TGTGCCAGCAGTCCCCTCCTCCCGGGACTAGCCTACAATGAGCAGTTCTTC

v_call: TRBV29-1
j_call: TRBJ2-7
clone_size: few
d_call: TRBD1
cdr3_aa: CSGQNRSRQGRNEQYF
cdr3_nt: TGCAGCGGGCAGAATCGTTCGAGACAGGGGCGGAACGAGCAGTACTTC

v_call: TRBV5-1
j_call: TRBJ2-1
clone_size: few
d_call: -
cdr3_aa: CASSSGPHQFF
cdr3_nt: TGCGCCAGCAGCAGCGGGCCCCATCAGTTCTTC

v_call: TRBV7-9
j_call: TRBJ2-2
clone_size: -
d_call: TRBD2
cdr3_aa: CASSLGSGSAGELFF
cdr3_nt: TGTGCCAGCAGCTTAGGTAGCGGGAGCGCCGGGGAGCTGTTTTTT

v_call: TRBV7-2
j_call: TRBJ2-7
clone_size: -
d_call: -
cdr3_aa: CASSFVAVQYF
cdr3_nt: TGTGCCAGCAGCTTCGTAGCGGTACAGTACTTC

v_call: TRBV7-2
j_call: TRBJ2-5
clone_size: -
d_call: TRBD1
cdr3_aa: CASSILGTAQETQYF
cdr3_nt: TGTGCCAGCAGCATACTCGGGACAGCCCAAGAGACCCAGTACTTC

v_call: TRBV20-1
j_call: TRBJ2-5
clone_size: few
d_call: -
cdr3_aa: CSARDRQGIWETQYF
cdr3_nt: TGCAGTGCTAGAGATCGCCAGGGAATCTGGGAGACCCAGTACTTC

v_call: TRBV11-2
j_call: TRBJ1-6
clone_size: -
d_call: -
cdr3_aa: CASSSLADSPLHF
cdr3_nt: TGTGCCAGCAGCTCCTTGGCAGATTCACCCCTCCACTTT

v_call: TRBV5-1
j_call: TRBJ2-3
clone_size: few
d_call: TRBD2
cdr3_aa: CASSAGTRFTDTQYF
cdr3_nt: TGCGCCAGCAGCGCCGGGACTAGGTTCACAGATACGCAGTATTTT

v_call: TRBV29-1
j_call: TRBJ2-1
clone_size: many
d_call: -
cdr3_aa: CSVVRVGGSYNEQFF
cdr3_nt: TGCAGCGTTGTAAGGGTGGGTGGGTCCTACAATGAGCAGTTCTTC

v_call: TRBV10-3
j_call: TRBJ2-6
clone_size: few
d_call: -
cdr3_aa: CAISESVVTRANVLTF
cdr3_nt: TGTGCCATCAGTGAGTCGGTAGTTACTCGGGCCAACGTCCTGACTTTC

v_call: TRBV18
j_call: TRBJ2-5
clone_size: few
d_call: -
cdr3_aa: CASSLTRDVQETQYF
cdr3_nt: TGTGCCAGCTCACTTACACGGGACGTACAAGAGACCCAGTACTTC

v_call: TRBV20-1
j_call: TRBJ2-5
clone_size: -
d_call: TRBD2
cdr3_aa: CSASGNSGKRQETQYF
cdr3_nt: TGCAGTGCTAGCGGAAACAGCGGGAAGCGCCAAGAGACCCAGTACTTC

v_call: TRBV7-2
j_call: TRBJ2-4
clone_size: few
d_call: TRBD1
cdr3_aa: CASSFTPGQGDQYF
cdr3_nt: TGTGCCAGCAGCTTCACCCCGGGACAGGGGGACCAGTACTTC

v_call: TRBV28
j_call: TRBJ1-5
clone_size: few
d_call: -
cdr3_aa: CASSWGFGGISNQPQHF
cdr3_nt: TGTGCCAGCAGTTGGGGGTTCGGAGGGATTAGCAATCAGCCCCAGCATTTT

v_call: TRBV28
j_call: TRBJ1-6
clone_size: few
d_call: -
cdr3_aa: CASSLGSYNSPLHF
cdr3_nt: TGTGCCAGCAGTTTGGGCTCCTATAATTCACCCCTCCACTTT

v_call: TRBV12-3/TRBV12-4
j_call: TRBJ1-1
clone_size: few
d_call: -
cdr3_aa: CASSGSGFTEAFF
cdr3_nt: TGTGCCAGCAGCGGTAGCGGGTTCACTGAAGCTTTCTTT

v_call: TRBV7-3
j_call: TRBJ2-5
clone_size: -
d_call: TRBD2
cdr3_aa: CASSPTGGAQETQYF
cdr3_nt: TGTGCCAGCTCCCCGACGGGGGGGGCCCAAGAGACCCAGTACTTC

v_call: TRBV15
j_call: TRBJ1-3
clone_size: few
d_call: -
cdr3_aa: CATSRDFGTSGNTIYF
cdr3_nt: TGTGCCACCAGCAGAGATTTTGGTACCTCTGGAAACACCATATATTTT

v_call: TRBV28
j_call: TRBJ2-7
clone_size: few
d_call: -
cdr3_aa: CASSPAGGYEQYF
cdr3_nt: TGTGCCAGCAGTCCGGCCGGGGGTTACGAGCAGTACTTC

v_call: TRBV29-1
j_call: TRBJ1-1
clone_size: few
d_call: TRBD1
cdr3_aa: CSARQGDTEAFF
cdr3_nt: TGCAGCGCCAGACAGGGGGACACTGAAGCTTTCTTT

v_call: TRBV27
j_call: TRBJ2-5
clone_size: -
d_call: -
cdr3_aa: CASRLTRVVGETQYF
cdr3_nt: TGTGCCAGCAGGTTAACCCGGGTGGTAGGGGAGACCCAGTACTTC

v_call: TRBV6-1
j_call: TRBJ2-5
clone_size: few
d_call: TRBD2
cdr3_aa: CASSRTSGILAETQYF
cdr3_nt: TGTGCCAGCAGTCGGACTAGCGGGATCCTCGCGGAGACCCAGTACTTC